A selection of T cell receptor beta chains follows, all from one sample in a study of early T cells in non-severe SARS-CoV-2 infection. Each CDR3 protein gets one entry after TCRdb re-called the 5' RACE reads with MiXCR. The sample has approximately 100,000 distinct CDR3 sequences, about 11% seen once. The sequenced material came from whole blood. The origin of the receptors is an adult who was a healthcare worker with PCR-confirmed SARS-CoV-2 infection or an uninfected control (not recorded which). Both conserved end residues are part of each CDR3. Fields, in order: V gene, clone size, D gene, J gene, CDR3 protein, CDR3 DNA. D genes are given only for firm matches. Rows give clone size only sometimes, using once, few, many, or a class for an expanded clone.

TRBV2	many	TRBD1	TRBJ2-1	CASRGDSSYNEQFF	TGTGCCAGCAGGGGGGACAGTTCTTACAATGAGCAGTTCTTC
TRBV30	few	NA	TRBJ2-7	CAWSGGNEQYF	TGTGCCTGGAGTGGGGGCAACGAGCAGTACTTC
TRBV28	many	TRBD1	TRBJ1-2	CASTIPGTGYGYTF	TGTGCCAGCACCATACCCGGGACAGGATATGGCTACACCTTC
TRBV7-9	many	TRBD1	TRBJ2-7	CASSLGSAGGGEQYF	TGTGCCAGCAGCTTAGGCTCGGCAGGGGGCGGCGAGCAGTACTTC
TRBV18	many	NA	TRBJ2-2	CASLTRTGTAGTGELFF	TGTGCCAGCCTTACCCGAACCGGGACAGCGGGTACCGGGGAGCTGTTTTTT
TRBV6-6	NA	TRBD1	TRBJ2-7	CASSPPDRGVYEQYF	TGTGCCAGCAGCCCTCCCGACAGGGGAGTGTACGAGCAGTACTTC
TRBV4-2	NA	TRBD1	TRBJ1-2	CASSPHRAGGENGYTF	TGTGCCAGCAGCCCCCACAGGGCAGGGGGCGAGAATGGCTACACCTTC
TRBV4-1	few	NA	TRBJ2-7	CASSQDRAKHEQYF	TGCGCCAGCAGCCAAGATCGGGCCAAGCACGAGCAGTACTTC
TRBV11-2	many	TRBD2	TRBJ2-1	CASSPAPGTSGGNEQFF	TGTGCCAGCAGCCCAGCTCCCGGGACTAGCGGGGGAAATGAGCAGTTCTTC
TRBV6-2/TRBV6-3	NA	NA	TRBJ2-7	CASRPVRVAYEQYF	TGTGCCAGCCGCCCGGTTAGGGTCGCCTACGAGCAGTACTTC
TRBV4-2	few	NA	TRBJ2-1	CASSQDEGYYNEQFF	TGTGCCAGCAGCCAAGACGAGGGCTACTACAATGAGCAGTTCTTC
TRBV6-1	many	TRBD2	TRBJ2-7	CASFVGLALHEQYF	TGTGCCAGTTTCGTGGGACTAGCTCTGCACGAGCAGTACTTC
TRBV19	many	NA	TRBJ1-3	CASSPRRGRGNTIYF	TGTGCCAGTAGCCCCCGGCGGGGAAGAGGAAACACCATATATTTT
TRBV5-1	NA	NA	TRBJ1-1	CASAIETATEAFF	TGCGCCAGCGCTATAGAGACAGCGACTGAAGCTTTCTTT
TRBV11-3	NA	NA	TRBJ2-1	CASSQNLPSARVNEQFF	TGTGCCAGCAGCCAGAACCTACCATCCGCCCGCGTAAATGAGCAGTTCTTC
TRBV2	few	NA	TRBJ2-3	CAIPTLRGTQYF	TGTGCCATCCCAACCCTCCGGGGTACGCAGTATTTT
TRBV2	many	NA	TRBJ1-1	CASRGGGTEAFF	TGTGCCAGCAGGGGAGGGGGCACTGAAGCTTTCTTT
TRBV7-4	NA	TRBD2	TRBJ2-7	CASSLLLAGAGYEQYF	TGTGCCAGCAGCCTCTTACTAGCGGGGGCCGGCTACGAGCAGTACTTC
TRBV4-1	many	NA	TRBJ1-1	CASSRVTNTEAFF	TGCGCCAGCAGCCGAGTGACTAACACTGAAGCTTTCTTT
TRBV6-5	few	NA	TRBJ2-2	CASMQGRAGELFF	TGTGCCAGTATGCAGGGTAGAGCCGGGGAGCTGTTTTTT
TRBV24-1	once	TRBD1	TRBJ2-5	CATSALDRAQETQYF	TGTGCCACCAGTGCCCTAGACAGGGCCCAAGAGACCCAGTACTTC
TRBV15	NA	NA	TRBJ2-7	CATSVPGASYEQYF	TGTGCCACCAGCGTCCCGGGGGCCTCCTACGAGCAGTACTTC
TRBV20-1	many	NA	TRBJ2-5	CSAIGAAGKTQYF	TGCAGTGCTATTGGGGCAGCCGGGAAGACCCAGTACTTC
TRBV7-2	NA	TRBD2	TRBJ2-1	CASSLEVSGVEQFF	TGTGCCAGCAGCTTAGAGGTTAGCGGGGTGGAACAGTTCTTC
TRBV6-2/TRBV6-3	few	NA	TRBJ1-1	CASSYGVEDRLAEAFF	TGTGCCAGCAGTTACGGGGTAGAAGACAGGTTGGCTGAAGCTTTCTTT
TRBV6-5	NA	NA	TRBJ1-2	CASSSTMRYGYTF	TGTGCCAGCAGTTCCACGATGCGATATGGCTACACCTTC
TRBV27	many	NA	TRBJ2-7	CASSSGRHEQYF	TGTGCCAGCAGTTCGGGGCGGCACGAGCAGTACTTC